This T cell receptor (beta chain) was sequenced for a study of graft-versus-host responses after intestinal transplantation. V was clipped by 2 bases and J by 6 bases; unmatched bases: 7. The germline CDR1 and CDR2 sequences are SGDLS and YYNGEE. The CDR3 has 15 amino acids. As to this clone: Its antigen remains unknown.

Sequenced by immunoSEQ multiplex PCR; TCRdb stores in-frame clones only, minus some. The sample lists fewer than 120,000 clones; roughly 95% were seen once. V is TRBV9 and J is TRBJ2-1; 8 positions agree with TRBD2. The clonotype originates from a human donor who received an intestinal transplant. This material consisted of unstimulated CD8+ T cells sorted from spleen or lymph node cells, taken before intestinal transplant. In DNA form, the CDR3 reads TGTGCCAGCAGCGTCAGCGGGAGTTCGGCCAATGAGCAGTTCTTC. Protein product: CASSVSGSSANEQFF. The full variable domain, in which reference TRBV9 and TRBJ2-1 provide the parts outside the CDR3, is DSGVTQTPKHLITATGQRVTLRCSPRSGDLSVYWYQQSLDQGLQFLIQYYNGEERAKGNILERFSAQQFPDLHSELNLSSLELGDSALYFCASSVSGSSANEQFFGPGTRLTVL.